The entry below describes one T cell receptor beta chain. Its specificity is not known. Since all of the isolated RNA was reverse transcribed, expressed TCRB transcripts were what got sequenced. Each sample of naive, central memory or regulatory T cells had, on average, about 3.6 million reads. Produced via immunoSEQ multiplex PCR; TCRdb's table is partial and in-frame only. The sample holds 970,000 or so clones, roughly a sixth seen once. The data are from a study of beta chain features in type 1 diabetes. Whole-study findings and limits: Type 1 diabetes patients showed a moderate but significant shortening of TCRB CDR3s in all four CD4+ subsets.

Between the trimmed V and J ends, which lost 1 base and 1 base, there was a span of 8 bases. CDR1 and CDR2 (germline): LGHNA, YSLEER. The CDR3 is 15 amino acids. Each population that was sorted was more than 95% pure. The specimen sequenced was naive CD4+ T cells from blood. The chain links TRBV4-3 to TRBJ1-5; no definite D call. The clonotype comes from a woman aged 18-29 years in good health. CDR3 sequence (DNA): TGCGCCAGCAGCCAAGTACTGAACAGCAATCAGCCCCAGCATTTT. Its translation is CASSQVLNSNQPQHF.